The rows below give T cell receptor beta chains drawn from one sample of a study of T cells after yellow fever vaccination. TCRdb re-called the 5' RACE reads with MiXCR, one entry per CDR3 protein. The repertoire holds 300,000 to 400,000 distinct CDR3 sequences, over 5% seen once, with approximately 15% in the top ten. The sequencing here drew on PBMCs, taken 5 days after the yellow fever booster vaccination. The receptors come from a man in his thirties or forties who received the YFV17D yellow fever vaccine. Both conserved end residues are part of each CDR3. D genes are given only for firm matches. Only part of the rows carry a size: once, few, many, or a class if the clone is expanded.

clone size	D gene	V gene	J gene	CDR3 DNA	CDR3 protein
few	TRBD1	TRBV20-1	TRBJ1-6	TGCAGTGCGAGGGGACAGGACTATAATTCACCCCTCCACTTT	CSARGQDYNSPLHF
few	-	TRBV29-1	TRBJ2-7	TGCAGCGTTGTCTCAGCTAGCGAGCAGTACTTC	CSVVSASEQYF
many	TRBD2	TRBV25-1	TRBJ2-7	TGTGCCAGCAGTGTACCGGGACTACCCGCGGGGCAGTACTTC	CASSVPGLPAGQYF
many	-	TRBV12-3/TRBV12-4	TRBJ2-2	TGTGCCAGCAGTTTTGTGGGTCACGGGGAGCTGTTTTTT	CASSFVGHGELFF
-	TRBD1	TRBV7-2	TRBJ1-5	TGTGCCAGCAGCCGAGGGACAGGGGTCACCGATCAGCCCCAGCATTTT	CASSRGTGVTDQPQHF
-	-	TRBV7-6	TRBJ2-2	TGTGCCAGCAGCCCACGGACCATTCCCACCGGGGAGCTGTTTTTT	CASSPRTIPTGELFF
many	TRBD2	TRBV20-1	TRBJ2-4	TGCAGTGCTAGTTTGACTAGCCTAGCCAAAAACATTCAGTACTTC	CSASLTSLAKNIQYF
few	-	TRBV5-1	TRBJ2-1	TGCGCCAGCAGCTTGGGGGCAGGGTTCAATGAGCAGTTCTTC	CASSLGAGFNEQFF
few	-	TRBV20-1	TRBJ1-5	TGCAGTGCTAGACCAATTGGCACGTCGAATCAGCCCCAGCATTTT	CSARPIGTSNQPQHF
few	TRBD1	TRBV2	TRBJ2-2	TGTGCCAGCAAGCAGGGGGCGAACACCGGGGAGCTGTTTTTT	CASKQGANTGELFF
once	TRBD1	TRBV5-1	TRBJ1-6	TGCGCCAGCAGCTTGACAGGGGGCGGTAATTCACCCCACCACTTT	CASSLTGGGNSPHHF
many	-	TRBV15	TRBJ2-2	TGTGCCACCAACATGGAAAACACCGGGGAGCTGTTTTTT	CATNMENTGELFF
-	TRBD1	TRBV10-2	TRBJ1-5	TGCGCCAGCAGTGAGCAGGGGGGCAATCAGCCCCAGCATTTT	CASSEQGGNQPQHF
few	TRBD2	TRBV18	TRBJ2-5	TGTGCCAGCTCACCACCGGGGAGGGGAGTCCAAGAGACCCAGTACTTC	CASSPPGRGVQETQYF
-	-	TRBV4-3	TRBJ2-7	TGCGCCAGCAGCCAGGGTACGGGACCTTCCTACGAGCAGTACTTC	CASSQGTGPSYEQYF
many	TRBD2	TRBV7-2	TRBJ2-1	TGTGCCAGCAGCCCGCTTGGGACTAGCATCTACAATGAGCAGTTCTTC	CASSPLGTSIYNEQFF